A single sample gave rise to the 26 T cell receptor beta chains below, sequenced in a study of cytomegalovirus exposure and HLA in healthy donors. Vbeta (60) and Jbeta (13) primers were used in the PCR. Clones were sequenced by immunoSEQ multiplex PCR, and TCRdb holds only the in-frame ones, with some missing. The sample has roughly 88,000 clones, 69% seen once. Sequenced sample: PBMCs. Every receptor here comes from a man between 50 and 59 years old in good health and CMV-seronegative.

This clone was counted between two and nine times. The V gene is TRBV9, the J gene TRBJ1-6; 9 bases are a match to TRBD1. The CDR3 is 14 residues long. The germline CDR1 and CDR2 sequences are SGDLS and YYNGEE. V trimming: 5 bases; J trimming: 10 bases; junction bases outside the gene matches: 7. This CDR3 reads CASSVEDRGSPLHF. CDR3 DNA: TGTGCCAGCAGTGTGGAGGACAGGGGATCACCCCTCCACTTT.

This clone was seen only a few times. The chain has TRBV6-5 and TRBJ2-1; D possibly corresponds to TRBD1 (5 bases). CDR3 size: 14 residues. Germline lookup yields CDR1 MNHEY and CDR2 SVGAGI. With 0 bases removed from V and 6 bases from J, the gap between germline ends came to 9 bases. CDR3 nucleotide sequence: TGTGCCAGCAGTTACTCGCAGGACACCAATGAGCAGTTCTTC. It yields the protein CASSYSQDTNEQFF.

J is TRBJ1-2 and V is TRBV10-3; D is unresolved. Per the germline V gene, CDR1 is ENHRY and CDR2 is SYGVKD. This CDR3 region has 14 residues. V was shortened by 6 bases and J by 2 bases, with 13 bases between the two germline ends. The chain's CDR3 is CAIRPMRSNYGYTF. DNA for the CDR3: TGTGCCATCAGACCGATGAGGTCCAACTATGGCTACACCTTC.

The chain uses TRBV5-1 and TRBJ1-5, with 10 bases identical to TRBD1. CDR3 length equals 14 residues. The ends lost 7 bases at V and 1 base at J; junction bases unmatched: 2. Germline CDR1 reads SGHRS; CDR2 reads YFSETQ. In DNA form, the CDR3 reads TGCGCCAGCGGGACAGGGGAGAGCAATCAGCCCCAGCATTTT. This translates into CASGTGESNQPQHF.

This clone has a single count. The chain carries TRBV2 and TRBJ2-3, with TRBD1 matching over 8 bases. V was clipped by 6 bases and J by 1 base; unmatched bases: 9. Germline assignment: CDR1 SNHLY and CDR2 FYNNEI. The CDR3 contains 16 residues. The CDR3 nucleotides are TGTGCCAGCAGCGAATGGACAGGGCCCGGCACAGATACGCAGTATTTT. This translates into CASSEWTGPGTDTQYF.

A few counts support this clone. The J gene is TRBJ2-1, the V gene TRBV19; D perhaps matches TRBD1 (5 bases). The CDR3 spans 16 residues. The germline V and J ends were trimmed by 4 bases and 0 bases, with 13 bases remaining between them. CDR1 and CDR2 (germline): LNHDA, SQIVND (reference sequence). Written as DNA, the CDR3 is TGTGCCAGTAGTACCAGGGCGAGGAGCTCCTACAATGAGCAGTTCTTC. It translates to CASSTRARSSYNEQFF.

The chain recombines TRBV7-3 with TRBJ2-2, with 8 bases identical to TRBD1. There are 14 residues in the CDR3. Germline V gives CDR1 SGHTA, CDR2 FQGTGA. V lost 5 bases to trimming and J lost 5 bases; unmatched junction nucleotides: 4. The CDR3 sequence is CASSPTGGTGELFF. The CDR3 DNA follows: TGTGCCAGCAGCCCCACAGGGGGAACCGGGGAGCTGTTTTTT. Based on the CDR3 plus reference TRBV7-3 and TRBJ2-2, the full variable domain is GAGVSQTPSNKVTEKGKYVELRCDPISGHTALYWYRQSLGQGPEFLIYFQGTGAADDSGLPNDRFFAVRPEGSVSTLKIQRTERGDSAVYLCASSPTGGTGELFFGEGSRLTVL.

This rearrangement joins TRBV15 to TRBJ2-3; 10 nucleotides align to TRBD2. CDR1 and CDR2 (germline): LNHNV, YYDKDF (reference sequence). The CDR3 loop spans 15 amino acids. V was clipped by 7 bases and J by 2 bases; unmatched bases: 6. DNA for the CDR3: TGTGCCACCACCGAAGCGGGAGGGCCCACAGATACGCAGTATTTT. The encoded protein is CATTEAGGPTDTQYF.

The table lists this clone with a count of one. CDR3 in amino acids: CASSPRGGNQPQHF. The DNA for the CDR3 is TGTGCCAGCAGCCCGCGGGGGGGCAATCAGCCCCAGCATTTT. The chain recombines TRBV7-2 with TRBJ1-5; D might be TRBD1 (5 bases). CDR3 length equals 14 residues. Germline V gene data show CDR1 as SGHTA and CDR2 as FQGNSA. V was clipped by 5 bases and J by 2 bases, with 10 bases between them.

The V gene is TRBV5-5, the J gene TRBJ2-3; 10 nucleotides line up with TRBD2. Germline trimming cut 4 bases from V and 0 bases from J; bases unmatched to any gene: 11. There are 18 residues in the CDR3. CDR1 and CDR2 from the germline V gene are SGHKS and YYEKEE (reference sequence). CDR3 protein: CASSLKSGGVTSTDTQYF. The DNA of the CDR3 is TGTGCCAGCAGCCTAAAGAGCGGGGGGGTAACTAGCACAGATACGCAGTATTTT.

This clone was recorded only once. The CDR3 spells CASSEASGTGVKQYV. CDR3 coding DNA: TGTGCCAGCAGTGAAGCCTCCGGGACAGGGGTAAAGCAGTACGTC. The chain couples TRBV6-1 to TRBJ2-7; the match to TRBD1 covers 10 bases. Germline CDR1 reads MNHNS; CDR2 reads SASEGT. Germline trimming cut 0 bases from V and 8 bases from J; bases unmatched to any gene: 7. There are 15 residues in the CDR3.

The CDR3 DNA reads TGTGCCAGCAGCTTAGCTCTGGACAGGTTGGGTGGTACGCAGTATTTT. It is translated as CASSLALDRLGGTQYF. The chain combines TRBV7-6 with TRBJ2-3, with TRBD1 matching 7 bases. Germline CDR1 is SGHVS and CDR2 is FNYEAQ. Trimming cost V 0 bases and J 8 bases; bases outside gene matches: 11. This CDR3 is 16 amino acids long.

This rearrangement joins TRBV5-4 to TRBJ2-1; TRBD2 matches at 12 bases. CDR1 and CDR2 from the germline V gene are SGHNT and YYREEE (reference sequence). Losses at the gene ends were 4 bases for V and 3 bases for J; bases not matched to a gene: 2. The CDR3 spans 15 residues. The CDR3 spells CASSETSGGYNEQFF. The CDR3 region has the DNA TGTGCCAGCAGCGAGACTAGCGGGGGCTACAATGAGCAGTTCTTC. Using reference TRBV5-4 and TRBJ2-1 for the parts outside the CDR3, the full variable domain is ETGVTQSPTHLIKTRGQQVTLRCSSQSGHNTVSWYQQALGQGPQFIFQYYREEENGRGNFPPRFSGLQFPNYSSELNVNALELDDSALYLCASSETSGGYNEQFFGPGTRLTVL.

V gene TRBV2 combines with J gene TRBJ2-1; the match to TRBD2 covers 12 bases. The CDR3 contains 15 residues. V dropped 3 bases and J dropped 8; count of bases not matched to a gene: 5. Germline V gene sequence: CDR1 SNHLY, CDR2 FYNNEI. The CDR3 DNA sequence: TGTGCCAGCAGTGAGACTAGCGGGGGAACTTATGAGCAGTTCTTC. Translated: CASSETSGGTYEQFF.

This clone was detected only a few times. The chain recombines TRBV12-2 with TRBJ2-3; TRBD2 is the table's D call, not checked against the DNA. TRBV12-2 is a documented pseudogene. The CDR3 runs to 17 residues. The CDR3 region has the DNA TGTGCAAGTCGCTTAACTAAAACTAGCCTATTCCCAGATACGCAGTATTTT. Its protein product is CASRLTKTSLFPDTQYF.

V and J are TRBV18 and TRBJ1-2; possibly TRBD1 for D (5 bases). Between the trimmed V and J ends, which lost 2 bases and 4 bases, there was a span of 17 bases. Germline V CDR1 and CDR2: KGHSH, LQKENI. The CDR3 length is 16 residues. The CDR3 loop is CASSPVSGATPYGYTF. In DNA form, the CDR3 reads TGTGCCAGCTCACCAGTCTCTGGGGCGACTCCCTATGGCTACACCTTC.

This clone has a handful of counts. This rearrangement joins TRBV13 to TRBJ2-5, with D possibly matching TRBD1 (6 bases). The CDR3 spans 14 residues. V was shortened by 0 bases and J by 5 bases, with 10 bases between the two germline ends. Germline V lookup: CDR1 PRHDT, CDR2 FYEKMQ (reference sequence). The CDR3 is CASSLGGQVETQYF. In nucleotides, the CDR3 is TGTGCCAGCAGCTTAGGGGGACAAGTGGAGACCCAGTACTTC.

V gene TRBV7-2 combines with J gene TRBJ2-1; TRBD2 matches 11 bases. Looked up from germline, CDR1 is SGHTA and CDR2 is FQGNSA. V trimming: 6 bases; J trimming: 2 bases; junction bases outside the gene matches: 3. This CDR3 comprises 15 residues. The CDR3 nucleotides are TGTGCCAGCAGTCAACTAGCGGGAGCCTACAATGAGCAGTTCTTC. Translated: CASSQLAGAYNEQFF.

The J gene is TRBJ2-3, the V gene TRBV10-3; 15 bases are shared with TRBD2. The CDR3 is 21 amino acids. Per the germline V gene, CDR1 is ENHRY and CDR2 is SYGVKD. Trimming removed 5 bases from V and 5 bases from J; junction bases left unmatched: 20. The CDR3 here is CAISSVPGLAGGLPGRDTQYF. The CDR3 DNA is TGTGCCATCAGTTCCGTCCCGGGACTAGCGGGGGGCCTACCCGGGAGAGATACGCAGTATTTT.

The chain is built from TRBV7-2 and TRBJ1-2; TRBD1 agrees at 10 bases. V was pared by 5 bases and J by 7 bases, with 4 bases of the junction left unmatched. From germline, CDR1 is SGHTA and CDR2 FQGNSA. This CDR3 comprises 13 residues. CDR3 in DNA: TGTGCCAGCAGCCCCGGGACAGGGGTTGGCTACACCTTC. As protein: CASSPGTGVGYTF.

This clone came up a few times. This chain uses TRBV7-6 with TRBJ2-7; TRBD2 is a possible D gene (6 bases). The CDR3 has 13 residues. V gave up 4 bases and J gave up 6 bases, with 13 bases separating them. Germline V gene lookup returns CDR1 SGHVS and CDR2 FNYEAQ. The CDR3 loop reads CASSSRERTEQYV. In DNA, the CDR3 is TGTGCCAGCAGCTCCCGGGAGAGAACCGAGCAGTACGTC.

This clone was seen more than once but under ten times. The chain uses TRBV6-1 and TRBJ2-5; TRBD1 matches 8 bases. The DNA end is a closer match to TRBJ2-7, so the J assignment may be wrong. Germline V lookup: CDR1 MNHNS, CDR2 SASEGT. The CDR3 runs 15 residues. The CDR3 DNA sequence: TGTGCCAGCAGACCCAGGGGGCTCGGAGACTACGAGCAGTACTTC. This sequence encodes CASRPRGLGDYEQYF.

This clone has a handful of counts. This chain uses TRBV7-8 with TRBJ2-1, with 7 bases aligning to TRBD2. The junction had 1 base not matched to a gene; V was cut back by 5 bases and J by 9 bases. Germline assignment: CDR1 SGHVS and CDR2 FQNEAQ. This CDR3 region has 11 residues. CDR3 DNA sequence: TGTGCCAGCAGCGCGGGAGTTGAGCAGTTCTTC. Amino acid sequence: CASSAGVEQFF.

This chain connects TRBV19 to TRBJ2-2; 15 bases fit TRBD2. With 7 bases clipped from V and 5 bases from J, the junction kept 2 bases outside the gene matches. There are 15 residues in the CDR3. Germline loops: CDR1 LNHDA, CDR2 SQIVND (reference sequence). CDR3 sequence reads: CASTGTSGGTGELFF. In nucleotides, the CDR3 is TGTGCCAGTACCGGGACTAGCGGGGGGACCGGGGAGCTGTTTTTT.

J is TRBJ1-1 and V is TRBV28, with 7 positions matching TRBD1. CDR3 length: 15 residues. Germline CDR1 and CDR2: MDHEN and SYDVKM. V lost 6 bases to trimming and J lost 10 bases; unmatched junction nucleotides: 17. This chain's CDR3 is CASRSHRGLNRRAFF. In DNA, the CDR3 is TGTGCCAGCAGATCTCACAGGGGCCTCAATAGGAGAGCTTTCTTT.

This chain links TRBV5-8 with TRBJ1-4; the match to TRBD1 covers 10 bases. This CDR3 contains 15 residues. Losses at the gene ends were 0 bases for V and 5 bases for J; bases not matched to a gene: 1. The germline CDR1 and CDR2 sequences are SGHTS and YDEGEE. CDR3 sequence: CASSLGDRGNEKLFF. In DNA form, the CDR3 reads TGTGCCAGCAGCTTGGGGGACAGGGGCAATGAAAAACTGTTTTTT. The full variable domain, in which reference TRBV5-8 and TRBJ1-4 provide the parts outside the CDR3, is EAGVTQSPTHLIKTRGQQATLRCSPISGHTSVYWYQQALGLGLQFLLWYDEGEERNRGNFPPRFSGRQFPNYSSELNVNALELEDSALYLCASSLGDRGNEKLFFGSGTQLSVL.